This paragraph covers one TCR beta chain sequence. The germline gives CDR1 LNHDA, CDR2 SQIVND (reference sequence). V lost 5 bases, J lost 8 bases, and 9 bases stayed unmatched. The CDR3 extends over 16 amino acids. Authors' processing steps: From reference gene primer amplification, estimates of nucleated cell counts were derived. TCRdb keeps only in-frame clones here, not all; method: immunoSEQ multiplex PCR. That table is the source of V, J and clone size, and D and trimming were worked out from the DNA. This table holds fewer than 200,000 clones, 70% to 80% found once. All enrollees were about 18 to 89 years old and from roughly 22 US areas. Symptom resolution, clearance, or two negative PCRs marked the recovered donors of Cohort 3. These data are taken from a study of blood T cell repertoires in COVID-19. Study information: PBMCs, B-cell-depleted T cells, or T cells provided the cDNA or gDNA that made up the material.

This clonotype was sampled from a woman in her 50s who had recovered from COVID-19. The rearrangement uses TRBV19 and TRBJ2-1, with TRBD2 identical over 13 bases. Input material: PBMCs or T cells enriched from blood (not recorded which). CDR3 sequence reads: CASSASGTSGMYEQFF. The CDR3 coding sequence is TGTGCCAGTAGTGCCTCCGGGACTAGCGGGATGTATGAGCAGTTCTTC.